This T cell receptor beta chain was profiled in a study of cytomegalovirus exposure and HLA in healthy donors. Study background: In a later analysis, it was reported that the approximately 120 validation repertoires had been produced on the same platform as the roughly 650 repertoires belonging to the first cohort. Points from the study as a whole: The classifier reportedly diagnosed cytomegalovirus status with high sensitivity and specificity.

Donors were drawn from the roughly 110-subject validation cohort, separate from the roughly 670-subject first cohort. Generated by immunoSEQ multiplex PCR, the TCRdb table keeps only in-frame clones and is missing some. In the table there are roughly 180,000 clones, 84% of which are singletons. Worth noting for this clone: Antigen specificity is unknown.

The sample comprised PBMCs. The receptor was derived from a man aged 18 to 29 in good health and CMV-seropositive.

The CDR3 region has the DNA TGTGCCAGCAGCCAAGATCCGGGGGATCAGCCCCAGCATTTT. It specifies CASSQDPGDQPQHF. The V gene is TRBV4-2, the J gene TRBJ1-5; D might be TRBD1 (5 bases). Germline assignment: CDR1 LGHNA and CDR2 YNFKEQ. The CDR3 spans 14 residues. Deletions cut 0 bases from V and 5 bases from J, with 8 bases between.